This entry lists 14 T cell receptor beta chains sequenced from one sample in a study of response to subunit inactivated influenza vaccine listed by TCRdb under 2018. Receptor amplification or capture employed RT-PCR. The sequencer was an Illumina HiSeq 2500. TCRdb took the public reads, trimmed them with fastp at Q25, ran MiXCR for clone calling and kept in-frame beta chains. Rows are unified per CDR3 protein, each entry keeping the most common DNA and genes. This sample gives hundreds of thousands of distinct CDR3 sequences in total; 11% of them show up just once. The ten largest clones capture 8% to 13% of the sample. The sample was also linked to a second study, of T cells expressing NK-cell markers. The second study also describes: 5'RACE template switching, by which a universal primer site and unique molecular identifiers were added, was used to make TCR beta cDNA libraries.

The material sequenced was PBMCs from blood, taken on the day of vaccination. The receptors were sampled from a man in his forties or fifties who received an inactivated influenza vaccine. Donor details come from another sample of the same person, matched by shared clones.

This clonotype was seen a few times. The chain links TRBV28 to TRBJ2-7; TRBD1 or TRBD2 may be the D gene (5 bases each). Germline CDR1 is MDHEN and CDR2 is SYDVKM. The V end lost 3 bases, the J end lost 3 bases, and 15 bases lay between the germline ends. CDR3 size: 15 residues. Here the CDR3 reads CASSFSGSQGYEQYF. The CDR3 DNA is TGTGCCAGCAGTTTTTCGGGGTCGCAGGGCTACGAGCAGTACTTC.

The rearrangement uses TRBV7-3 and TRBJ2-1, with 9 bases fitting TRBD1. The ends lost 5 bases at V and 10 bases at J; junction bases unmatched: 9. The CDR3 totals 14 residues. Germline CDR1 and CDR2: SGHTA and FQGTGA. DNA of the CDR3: TGTGCCAGCAGCCGGGACAGGGTGGCTGAAGAGCAGTTCTTC. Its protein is CASSRDRVAEEQFF. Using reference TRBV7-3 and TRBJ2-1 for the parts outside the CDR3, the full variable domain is GAGVSQTPSNKVTEKGKYVELRCDPISGHTALYWYRQSLGQGPEFLIYFQGTGAADDSGLPNDRFFAVRPEGSVSTLKIQRTERGDSAVYLCASSRDRVAEEQFFGPGTRLTVL.

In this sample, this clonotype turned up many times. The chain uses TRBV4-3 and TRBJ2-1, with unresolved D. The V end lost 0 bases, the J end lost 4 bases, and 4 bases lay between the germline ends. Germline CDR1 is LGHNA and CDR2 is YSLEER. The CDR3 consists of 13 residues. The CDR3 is CASSQDWYNEQFF. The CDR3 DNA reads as TGCGCCAGCAGCCAAGACTGGTACAATGAGCAGTTCTTC.

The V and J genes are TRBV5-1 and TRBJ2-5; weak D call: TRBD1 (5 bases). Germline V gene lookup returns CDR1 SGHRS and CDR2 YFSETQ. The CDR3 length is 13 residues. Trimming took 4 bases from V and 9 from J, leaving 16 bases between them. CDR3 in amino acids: CASSLTVFGAQYF. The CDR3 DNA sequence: TGCGCCAGCAGCCTGACAGTATTTGGGGCCCAGTACTTC.

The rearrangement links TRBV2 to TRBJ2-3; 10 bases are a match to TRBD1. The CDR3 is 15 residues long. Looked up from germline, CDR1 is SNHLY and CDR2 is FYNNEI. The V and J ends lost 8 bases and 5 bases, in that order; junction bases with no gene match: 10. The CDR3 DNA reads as TGTGCCAGCTCGCGGACAGGGGGAGACGGAGATACGCAGTATTTT. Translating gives CASSRTGGDGDTQYF. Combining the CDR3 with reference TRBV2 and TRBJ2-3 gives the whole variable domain EPEVTQTPSHQVTQMGQEVILRCVPISNHLYFYWYRQILGQKVEFLVSFYNNEISEKSEIFDDQFSVERPDGSNFTLKIRSTKLEDSAMYFCASSRTGGDGDTQYFGPGTRLTVL.

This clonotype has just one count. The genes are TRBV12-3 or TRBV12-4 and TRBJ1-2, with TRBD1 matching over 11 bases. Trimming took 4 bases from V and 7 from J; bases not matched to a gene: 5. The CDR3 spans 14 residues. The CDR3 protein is CASSSLGQGGGYTF. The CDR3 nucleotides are TGTGCCAGCAGTTCCCTGGGACAGGGGGGTGGCTACACCTTC.

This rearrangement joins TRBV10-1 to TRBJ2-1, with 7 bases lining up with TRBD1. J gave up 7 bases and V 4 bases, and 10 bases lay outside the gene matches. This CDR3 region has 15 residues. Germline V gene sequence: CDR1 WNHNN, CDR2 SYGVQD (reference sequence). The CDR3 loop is CASSAPGTGVNEQFF. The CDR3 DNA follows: TGCGCCAGCAGTGCGCCAGGAACAGGGGTGAATGAGCAGTTCTTC.

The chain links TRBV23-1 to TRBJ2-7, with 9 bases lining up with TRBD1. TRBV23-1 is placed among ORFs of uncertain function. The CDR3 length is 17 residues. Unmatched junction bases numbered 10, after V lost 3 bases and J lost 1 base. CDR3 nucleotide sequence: TGCGCCAGCAGTCATTTACACAGGGGGCGTCCATCCTACGAGCAGTACTTC. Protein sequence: CASSHLHRGRPSYEQYF.

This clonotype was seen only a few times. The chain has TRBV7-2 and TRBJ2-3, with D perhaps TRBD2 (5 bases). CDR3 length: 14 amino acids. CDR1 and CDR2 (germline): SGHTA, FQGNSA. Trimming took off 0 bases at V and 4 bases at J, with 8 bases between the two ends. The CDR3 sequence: CASSLAIGADTQYF. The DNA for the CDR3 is TGTGCCAGCAGCTTAGCAATCGGGGCAGATACGCAGTATTTT.

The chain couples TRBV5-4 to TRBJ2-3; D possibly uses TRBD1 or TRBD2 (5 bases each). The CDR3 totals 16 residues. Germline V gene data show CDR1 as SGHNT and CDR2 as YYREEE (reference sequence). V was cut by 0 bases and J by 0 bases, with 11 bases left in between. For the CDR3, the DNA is TGTGCCAGCAGCTTGGGGGGACCAACCAGCACAGATACGCAGTATTTT. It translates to CASSLGGPTSTDTQYF.

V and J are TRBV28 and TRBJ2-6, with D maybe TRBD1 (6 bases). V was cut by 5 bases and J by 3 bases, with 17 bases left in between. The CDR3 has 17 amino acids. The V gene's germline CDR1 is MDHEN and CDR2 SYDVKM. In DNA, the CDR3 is TGTGCCAGCAGTCGTGGGGGCCTCATGGGTGGGGCCAACGTCCTGACTTTC. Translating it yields CASSRGGLMGGANVLTF. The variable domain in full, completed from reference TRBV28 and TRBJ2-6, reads DVKVTQSSRYLVKRTGEKVFLECVQDMDHENMFWYRQDPGLGLRLIYFSYDVKMKEKGDIPEGYSVSREKKERFSLILESASTNQTSMYLCASSRGGLMGGANVLTFGAGSRLTVL.

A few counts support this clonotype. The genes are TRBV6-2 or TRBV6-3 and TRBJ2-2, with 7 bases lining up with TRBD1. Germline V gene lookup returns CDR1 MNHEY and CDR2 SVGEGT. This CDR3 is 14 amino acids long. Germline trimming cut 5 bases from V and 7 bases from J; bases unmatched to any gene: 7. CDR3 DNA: TGTGCCAGCAGTGGGTCCCGGGACAGCGGGGAGCTGTTTTTT. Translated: CASSGSRDSGELFF.

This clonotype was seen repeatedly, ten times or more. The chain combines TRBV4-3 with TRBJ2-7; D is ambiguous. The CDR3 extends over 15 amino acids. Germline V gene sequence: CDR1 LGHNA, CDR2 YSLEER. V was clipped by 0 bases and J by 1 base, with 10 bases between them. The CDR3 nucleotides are TGCGCCAGCAGCCAAGAATCGGCCCGGTCCTACGAGCAGTACTTC. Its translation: CASSQESARSYEQYF.

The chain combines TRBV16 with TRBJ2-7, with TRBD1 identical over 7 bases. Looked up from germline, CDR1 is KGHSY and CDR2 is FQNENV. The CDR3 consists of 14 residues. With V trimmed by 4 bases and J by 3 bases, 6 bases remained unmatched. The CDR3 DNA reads TGTGCCAGCAGCCGCCAGACAGGGTTCTACGAGCAGTACTTC. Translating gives CASSRQTGFYEQYF.